The text below deals with one T cell receptor (beta chain). Assignments of participants to cohorts depended upon their own reported clinical history. The data were taken from a study of blood T cell repertoires in COVID-19. Looking at the study overall: Material from acute and convalescent COVID-19 was sourced from the United States, Italy and Spain.

This CDR3 spans 15 amino acids. CDR1 and CDR2 (germline): MNHEY, SVGAGI. The V and J ends lost 6 bases and 1 base, in that order; junction bases with no gene match: 8. The method was immunoSEQ multiplex PCR; TCRdb's version includes in-frame clones alone and lacks a portion of them. Here the sample spans more than 60,000 clones, roughly 91% being singletons. The V gene is TRBV6-5, the J gene TRBJ1-1; the match to TRBD1 covers 7 bases. The receptor was isolated from a middle-aged woman who had recovered from COVID-19. The sample taken for sequencing was PBMCs or T cells enriched from blood (not recorded which). CDR3 amino acids: CASRSRQGGNTEAFF. In nucleotides, the CDR3 is TGTGCCAGCAGATCCAGACAGGGCGGGAACACTGAAGCTTTCTTT.